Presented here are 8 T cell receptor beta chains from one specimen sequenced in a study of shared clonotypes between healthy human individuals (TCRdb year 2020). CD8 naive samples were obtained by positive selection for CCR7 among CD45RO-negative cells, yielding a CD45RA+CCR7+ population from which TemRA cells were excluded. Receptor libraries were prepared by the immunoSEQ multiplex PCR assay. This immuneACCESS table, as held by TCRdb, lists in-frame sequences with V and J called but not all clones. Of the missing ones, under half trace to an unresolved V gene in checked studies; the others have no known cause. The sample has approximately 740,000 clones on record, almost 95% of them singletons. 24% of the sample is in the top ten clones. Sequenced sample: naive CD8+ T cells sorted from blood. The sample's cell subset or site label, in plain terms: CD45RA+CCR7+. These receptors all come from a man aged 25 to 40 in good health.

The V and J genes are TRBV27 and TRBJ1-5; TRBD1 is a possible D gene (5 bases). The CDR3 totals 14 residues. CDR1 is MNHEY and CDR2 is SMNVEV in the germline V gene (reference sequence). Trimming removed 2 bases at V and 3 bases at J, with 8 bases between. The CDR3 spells CASSLQGYNQPQHF. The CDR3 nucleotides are TGTGCCAGCAGTTTACAGGGCTACAATCAGCCCCAGCATTTT.

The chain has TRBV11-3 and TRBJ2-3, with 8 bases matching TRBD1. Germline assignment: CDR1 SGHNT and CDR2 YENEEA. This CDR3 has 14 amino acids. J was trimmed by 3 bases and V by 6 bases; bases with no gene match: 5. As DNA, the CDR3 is TGTGCCAGCAGTACCGGGACAGGAACAGATACGCAGTATTTT. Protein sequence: CASSTGTGTDTQYF.

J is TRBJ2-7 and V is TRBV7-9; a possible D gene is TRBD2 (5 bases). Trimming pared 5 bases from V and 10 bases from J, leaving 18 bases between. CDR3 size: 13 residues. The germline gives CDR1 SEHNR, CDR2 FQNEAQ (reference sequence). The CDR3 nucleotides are TGTGCCAGCAGCACCCGGTCCCCGGAGGTCCAGTACTTC. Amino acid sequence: CASSTRSPEVQYF.

The CDR3 is CTSSPYHNRGYEQYF. The CDR3 DNA is TGCACCAGCAGCCCTTACCATAACAGGGGCTACGAGCAGTACTTC. The chain combines TRBV1 with TRBJ2-7; TRBD1, the D gene given by the table, was not confirmed from the DNA. TRBV1 is tagged as a pseudogene. This CDR3 region has 15 residues.

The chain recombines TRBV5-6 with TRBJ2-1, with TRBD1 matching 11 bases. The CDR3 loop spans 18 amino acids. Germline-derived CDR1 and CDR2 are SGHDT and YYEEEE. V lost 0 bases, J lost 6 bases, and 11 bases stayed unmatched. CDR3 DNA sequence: TGTGCCAGCAGCTTGGAGCCGGGACAGGGGGTCGTTGGCAATGAGCAGTTCTTC. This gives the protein CASSLEPGQGVVGNEQFF.

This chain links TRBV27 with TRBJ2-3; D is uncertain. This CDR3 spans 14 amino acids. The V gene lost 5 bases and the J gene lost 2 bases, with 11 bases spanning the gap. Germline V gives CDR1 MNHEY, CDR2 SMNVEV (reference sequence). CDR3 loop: CASSGPPLTDTQYF. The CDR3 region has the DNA TGTGCCAGCAGTGGACCTCCCCTCACAGATACGCAGTATTTT.

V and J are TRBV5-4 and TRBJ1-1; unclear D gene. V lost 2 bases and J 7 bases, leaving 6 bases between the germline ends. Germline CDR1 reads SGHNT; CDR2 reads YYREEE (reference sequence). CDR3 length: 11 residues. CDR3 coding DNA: TGTGCCAGCAGCTTTGGGGTTGAAGCTTTCTTT. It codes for CASSFGVEAFF.

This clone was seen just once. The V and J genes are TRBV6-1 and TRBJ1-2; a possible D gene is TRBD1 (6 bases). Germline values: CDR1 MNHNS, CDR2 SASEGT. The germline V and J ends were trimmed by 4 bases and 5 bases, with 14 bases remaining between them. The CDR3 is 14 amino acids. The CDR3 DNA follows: TGTGCCAGCAGTGGGCAGGGGACGATTTATGGCTACACCTTC. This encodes CASSGQGTIYGYTF.